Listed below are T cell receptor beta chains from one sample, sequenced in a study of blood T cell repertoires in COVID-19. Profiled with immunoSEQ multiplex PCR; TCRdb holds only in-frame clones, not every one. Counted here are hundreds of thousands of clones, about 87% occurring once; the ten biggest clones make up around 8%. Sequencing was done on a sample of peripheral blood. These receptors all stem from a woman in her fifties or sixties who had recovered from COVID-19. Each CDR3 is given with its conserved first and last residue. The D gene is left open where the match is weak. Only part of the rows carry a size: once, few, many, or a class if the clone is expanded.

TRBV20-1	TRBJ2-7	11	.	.	TGCAGTGCTAGAGATTACTACGAGCAGTACTTC	CSARDYYEQYF
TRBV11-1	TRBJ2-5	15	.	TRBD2	TGTGCCAGCAGCTCAGGACTAGCTTTGAAGGAGACCCAGTACTTC	CASSSGLALKETQYF
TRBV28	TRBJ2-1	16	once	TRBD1	TGTGCCAGCAGTTTTCAAAGGGGACAGGGGTTGAAGGGGCAGTTCTTC	CASSFQRGQGLKGQFF
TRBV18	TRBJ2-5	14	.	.	TGTGCCAGCTCCCGCGGGCCAGGAGAAGAGACCCAGTACTTC	CASSRGPGEETQYF
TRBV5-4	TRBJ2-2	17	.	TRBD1	TGTGCCAGCAGCTTGGATTTAACAGGGGGCGTCACCGGGGAGCTGTTTTTT	CASSLDLTGGVTGELFF
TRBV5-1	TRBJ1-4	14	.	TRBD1	TGCGCCAGCAGTTCCGACAGGGTTAACGAAAAACTGTTTTTT	CASSSDRVNEKLFF
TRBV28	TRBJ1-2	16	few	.	TGTGCCAGCAGTTTACGTCCGAATTTATTAGCTGGTGGCTACACCTTC	CASSLRPNLLAGGYTF
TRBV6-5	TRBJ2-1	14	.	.	TGTGCCAGCAGTTACTCGAATGCGGACAATGAGCAGTTCTTC	CASSYSNADNEQFF
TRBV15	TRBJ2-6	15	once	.	TGTGCCACCAGCAGTGTAGAATCTGGGGCCAACGTCCTGACTTTC	CATSSVESGANVLTF
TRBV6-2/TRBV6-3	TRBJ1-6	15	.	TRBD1	TGTGCCAGCAGTTGGGACAGGGGCCTTCCCTCACCCCTCCACTTT	CASSWDRGLPSPLHF
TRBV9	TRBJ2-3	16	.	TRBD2	TGTGCCAGCAGCGTAGATCCTAGCGGGGGGGCAGATACGCAGTATTTT	CASSVDPSGGADTQYF
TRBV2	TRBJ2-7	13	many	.	TGTGCCAGCAGCGGGGATCCCTCCTACGAGCAGTACTTC	CASSGDPSYEQYF
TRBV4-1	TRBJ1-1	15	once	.	TGCGCCAGCAGCCCCCATACAACAGGGTTGACTGAAGCTTTCTTT	CASSPHTTGLTEAFF
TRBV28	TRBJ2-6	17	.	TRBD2	TGTGCCAGCAGTTTAGACGGGGGGGGCCCTGGGGCCAACGTCCTGACTTTC	CASSLDGGGPGANVLTF
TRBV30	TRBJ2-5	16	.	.	TGTGCCTGGAGTGTAGTCCAGGGATCGAACCAAGAGACCCAGTACTTC	CAWSVVQGSNQETQYF
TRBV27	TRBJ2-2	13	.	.	TGTGCCAGCAGTTTCTATAGGGGCGGGGAGCTGTTTTTT	CASSFYRGGELFF
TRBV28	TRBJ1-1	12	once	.	TGTGCCAGCAGTCCCTCCAACACTGAAGCTTTCTTT	CASSPSNTEAFF
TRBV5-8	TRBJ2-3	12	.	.	TGTGCCAGCAGCTTTAGTGCTGAGTCGCAGTATTTT	CASSFSAESQYF
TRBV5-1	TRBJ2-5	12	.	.	TGCGCCAGCAGCTTGGGTAAAGAGACCCAGTACTTC	CASSLGKETQYF
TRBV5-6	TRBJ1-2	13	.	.	TGTGCCAGCAGCTCACAGGGATTTGGAGGCTACACCTTC	CASSSQGFGGYTF
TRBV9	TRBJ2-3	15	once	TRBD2	TGTGCCAGCACCCCGGGGGGGTGGGACACAGATACGCAGTATTTT	CASTPGGWDTDTQYF
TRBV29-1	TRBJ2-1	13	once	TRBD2	TGCAGCGGCCGAACTAGCGCTTACAATGAGCAGTTCTTC	CSGRTSAYNEQFF
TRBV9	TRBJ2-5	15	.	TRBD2	TGTGCCAGCAGCGTATTAGCGGGCGTCGGAGAGACCCAGTACTTC	CASSVLAGVGETQYF
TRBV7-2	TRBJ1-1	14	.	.	TGTGCCAGCAACTTATATAGTGGGAACACTGAAGCTTTCTTT	CASNLYSGNTEAFF
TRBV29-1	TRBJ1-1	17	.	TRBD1	TGCAGCGTTGCTCCCCTCCTGACAGGGGGCATGAACACTGAAGCTTTCTTT	CSVAPLLTGGMNTEAFF
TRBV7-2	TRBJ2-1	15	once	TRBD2	TGTGCCAGCAGCTCAGGACTAGCGGCATACAATGAGCAGTTCTTC	CASSSGLAAYNEQFF
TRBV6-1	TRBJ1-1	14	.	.	TGTGCCAGCAGTGAAGCCCTCCTAGACACTGAAGCTTTCTTT	CASSEALLDTEAFF
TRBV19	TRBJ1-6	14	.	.	TGTGCCAGTAGTATGGGACAATATAATTCACCCCTCCACTTT	CASSMGQYNSPLHF
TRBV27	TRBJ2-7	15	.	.	TGTGCCAGCAGTTTAAGGTGGGACACCACCTACGAGCAGTACTTC	CASSLRWDTTYEQYF